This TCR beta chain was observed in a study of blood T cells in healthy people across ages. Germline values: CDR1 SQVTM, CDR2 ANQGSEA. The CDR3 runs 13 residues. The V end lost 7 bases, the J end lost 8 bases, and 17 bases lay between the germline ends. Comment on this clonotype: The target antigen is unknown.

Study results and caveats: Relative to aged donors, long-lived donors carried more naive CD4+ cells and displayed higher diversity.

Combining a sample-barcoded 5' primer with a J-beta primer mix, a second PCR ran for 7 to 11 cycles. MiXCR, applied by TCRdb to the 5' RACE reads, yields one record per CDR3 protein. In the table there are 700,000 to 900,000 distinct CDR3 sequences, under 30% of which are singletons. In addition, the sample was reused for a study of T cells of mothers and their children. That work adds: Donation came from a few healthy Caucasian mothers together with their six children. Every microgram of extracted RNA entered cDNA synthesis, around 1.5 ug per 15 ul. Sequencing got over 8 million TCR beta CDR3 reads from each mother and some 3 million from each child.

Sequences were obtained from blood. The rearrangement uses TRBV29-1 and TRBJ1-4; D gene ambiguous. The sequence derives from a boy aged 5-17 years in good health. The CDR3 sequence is CSAAGSLEEKLFF. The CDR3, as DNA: TGCAGCGCCGCGGGCTCTTTGGAAGAAAAACTGTTTTTT.